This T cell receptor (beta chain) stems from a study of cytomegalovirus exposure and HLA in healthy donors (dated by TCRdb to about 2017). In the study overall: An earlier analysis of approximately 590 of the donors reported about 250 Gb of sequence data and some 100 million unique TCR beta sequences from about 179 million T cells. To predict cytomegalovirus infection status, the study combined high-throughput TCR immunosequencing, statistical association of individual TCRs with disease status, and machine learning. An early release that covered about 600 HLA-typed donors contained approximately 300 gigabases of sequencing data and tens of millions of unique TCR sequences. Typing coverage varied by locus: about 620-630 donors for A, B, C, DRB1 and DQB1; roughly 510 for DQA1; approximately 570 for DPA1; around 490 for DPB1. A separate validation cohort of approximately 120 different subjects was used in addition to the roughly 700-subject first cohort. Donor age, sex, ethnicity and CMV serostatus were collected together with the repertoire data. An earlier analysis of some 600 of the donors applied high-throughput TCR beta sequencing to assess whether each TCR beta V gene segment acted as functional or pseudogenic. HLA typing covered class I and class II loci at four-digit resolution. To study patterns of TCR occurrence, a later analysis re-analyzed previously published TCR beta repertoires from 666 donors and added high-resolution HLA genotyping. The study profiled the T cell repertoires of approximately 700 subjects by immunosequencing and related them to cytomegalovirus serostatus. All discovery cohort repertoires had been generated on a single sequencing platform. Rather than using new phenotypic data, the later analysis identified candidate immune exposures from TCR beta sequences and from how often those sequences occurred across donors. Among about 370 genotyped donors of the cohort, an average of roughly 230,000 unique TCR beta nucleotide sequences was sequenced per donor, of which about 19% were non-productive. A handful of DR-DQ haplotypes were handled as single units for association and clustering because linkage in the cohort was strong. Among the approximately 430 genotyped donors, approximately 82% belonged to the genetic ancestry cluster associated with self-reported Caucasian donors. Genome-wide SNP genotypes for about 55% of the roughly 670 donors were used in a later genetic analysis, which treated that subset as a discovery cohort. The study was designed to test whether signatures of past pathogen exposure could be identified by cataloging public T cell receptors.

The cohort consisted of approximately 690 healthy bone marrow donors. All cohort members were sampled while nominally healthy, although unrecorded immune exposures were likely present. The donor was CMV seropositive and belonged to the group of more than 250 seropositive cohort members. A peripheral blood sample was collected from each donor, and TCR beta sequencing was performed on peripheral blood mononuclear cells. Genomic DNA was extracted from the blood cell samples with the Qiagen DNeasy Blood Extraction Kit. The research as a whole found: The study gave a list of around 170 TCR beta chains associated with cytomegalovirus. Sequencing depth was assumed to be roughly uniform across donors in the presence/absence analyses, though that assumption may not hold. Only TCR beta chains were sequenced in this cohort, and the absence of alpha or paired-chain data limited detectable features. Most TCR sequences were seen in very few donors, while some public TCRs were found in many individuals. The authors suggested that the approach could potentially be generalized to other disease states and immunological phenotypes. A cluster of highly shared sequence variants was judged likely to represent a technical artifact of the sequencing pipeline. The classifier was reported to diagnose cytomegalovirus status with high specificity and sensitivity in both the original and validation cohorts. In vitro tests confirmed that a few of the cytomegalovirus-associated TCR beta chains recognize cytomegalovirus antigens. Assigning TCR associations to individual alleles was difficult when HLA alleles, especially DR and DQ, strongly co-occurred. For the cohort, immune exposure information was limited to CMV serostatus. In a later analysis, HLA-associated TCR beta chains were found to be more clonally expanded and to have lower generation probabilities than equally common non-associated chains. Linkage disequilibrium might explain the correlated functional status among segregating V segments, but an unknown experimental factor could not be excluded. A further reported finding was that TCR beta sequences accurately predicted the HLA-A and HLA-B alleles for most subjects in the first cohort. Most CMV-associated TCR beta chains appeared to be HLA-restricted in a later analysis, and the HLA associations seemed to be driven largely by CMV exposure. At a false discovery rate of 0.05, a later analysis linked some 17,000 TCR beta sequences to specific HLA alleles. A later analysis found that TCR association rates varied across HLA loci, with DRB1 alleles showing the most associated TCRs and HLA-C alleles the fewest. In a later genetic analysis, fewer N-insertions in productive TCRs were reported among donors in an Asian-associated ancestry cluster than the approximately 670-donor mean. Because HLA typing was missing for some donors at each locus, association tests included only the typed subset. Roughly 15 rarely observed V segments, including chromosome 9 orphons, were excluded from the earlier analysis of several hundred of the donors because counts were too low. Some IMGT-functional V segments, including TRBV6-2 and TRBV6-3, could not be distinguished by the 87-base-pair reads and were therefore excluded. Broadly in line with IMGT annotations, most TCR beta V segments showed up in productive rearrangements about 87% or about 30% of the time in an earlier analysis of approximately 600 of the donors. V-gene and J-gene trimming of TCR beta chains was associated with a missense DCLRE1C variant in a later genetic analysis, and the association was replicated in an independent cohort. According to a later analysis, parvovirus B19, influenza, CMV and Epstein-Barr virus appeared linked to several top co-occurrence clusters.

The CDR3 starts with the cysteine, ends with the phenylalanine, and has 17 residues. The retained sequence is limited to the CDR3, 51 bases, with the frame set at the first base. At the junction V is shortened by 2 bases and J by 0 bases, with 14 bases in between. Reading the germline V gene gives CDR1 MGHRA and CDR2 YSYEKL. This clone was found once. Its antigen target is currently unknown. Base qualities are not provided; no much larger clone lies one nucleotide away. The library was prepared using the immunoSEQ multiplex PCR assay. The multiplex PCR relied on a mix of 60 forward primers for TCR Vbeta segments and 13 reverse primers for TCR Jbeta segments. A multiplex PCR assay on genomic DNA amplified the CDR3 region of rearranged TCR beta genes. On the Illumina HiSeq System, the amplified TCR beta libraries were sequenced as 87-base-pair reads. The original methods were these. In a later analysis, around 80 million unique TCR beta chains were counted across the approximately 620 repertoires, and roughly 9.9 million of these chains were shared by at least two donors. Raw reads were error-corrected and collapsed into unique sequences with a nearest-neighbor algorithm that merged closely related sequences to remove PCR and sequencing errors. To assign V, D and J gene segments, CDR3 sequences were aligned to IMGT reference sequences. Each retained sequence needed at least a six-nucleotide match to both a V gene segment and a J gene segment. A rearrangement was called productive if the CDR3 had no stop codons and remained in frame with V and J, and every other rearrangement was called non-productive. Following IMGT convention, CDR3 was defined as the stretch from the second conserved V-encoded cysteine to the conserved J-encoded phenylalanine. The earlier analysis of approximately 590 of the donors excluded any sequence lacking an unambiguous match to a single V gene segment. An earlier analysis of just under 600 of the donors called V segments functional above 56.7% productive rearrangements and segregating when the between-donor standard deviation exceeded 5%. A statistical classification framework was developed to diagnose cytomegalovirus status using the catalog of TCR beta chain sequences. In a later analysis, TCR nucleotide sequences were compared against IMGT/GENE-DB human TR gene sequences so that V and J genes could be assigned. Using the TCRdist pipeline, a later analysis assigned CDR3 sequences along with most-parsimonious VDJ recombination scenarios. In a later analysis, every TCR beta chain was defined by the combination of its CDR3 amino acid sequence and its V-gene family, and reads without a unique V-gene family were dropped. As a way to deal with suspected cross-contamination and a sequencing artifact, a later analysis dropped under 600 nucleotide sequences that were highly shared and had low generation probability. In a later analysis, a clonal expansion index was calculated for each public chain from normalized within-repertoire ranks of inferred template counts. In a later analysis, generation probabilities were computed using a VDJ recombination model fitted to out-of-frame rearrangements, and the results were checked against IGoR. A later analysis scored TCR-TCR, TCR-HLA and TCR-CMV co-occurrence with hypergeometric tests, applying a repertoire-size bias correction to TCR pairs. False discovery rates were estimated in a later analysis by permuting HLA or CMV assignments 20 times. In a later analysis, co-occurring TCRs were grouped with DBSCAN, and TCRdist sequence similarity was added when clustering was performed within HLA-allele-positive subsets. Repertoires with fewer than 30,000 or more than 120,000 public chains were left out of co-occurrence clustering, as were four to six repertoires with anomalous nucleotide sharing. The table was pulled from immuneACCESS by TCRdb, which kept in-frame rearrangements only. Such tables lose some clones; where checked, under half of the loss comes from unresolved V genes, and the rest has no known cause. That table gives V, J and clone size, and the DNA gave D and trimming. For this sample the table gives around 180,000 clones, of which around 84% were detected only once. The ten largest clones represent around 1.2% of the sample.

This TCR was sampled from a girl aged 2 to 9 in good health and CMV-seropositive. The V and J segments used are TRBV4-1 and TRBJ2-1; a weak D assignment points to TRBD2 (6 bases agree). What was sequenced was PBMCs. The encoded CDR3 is CASSQLSGPPSYNEQFF. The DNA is TGCGCCAGCAGCCAACTCAGCGGGCCACCCTCCTACAATGAGCAGTTCTTC.